The clone carrying this T cell receptor (beta chain) was recorded a few times. Its target is unknown. The source of the sample is a study of blood T cells in healthy people across ages. Findings and limits, study-wide: Per-million-T-cell TCR beta diversity fell roughly linearly with age. Naive T cell percentage showed a strong correlation with the diversity of TCR beta.

A second PCR of roughly 7 to 11 cycles used a sample-barcoded 5' primer and a J-beta primer mix. In TCRdb, the 5' RACE reads were re-called with MiXCR into one record per CDR3 protein. The profile covers hundreds of thousands of distinct CDR3 sequences, with more than 40% appearing a single time and about 32% taken by the ten largest. The germline V and J ends were trimmed by 3 bases and 11 bases, with 13 bases remaining between them. Germline CDR1 DFQATT, CDR2 SNEGSKA (reference sequence). This CDR3 region has 11 residues. The rearrangement uses TRBV20-1 and TRBJ1-1, with D perhaps matching TRBD1 (5 bases). The sample consisted of blood. This receptor was identified in a woman aged 55 to 70 in good health. CDR3 loop: CSARTQGEAFF. As DNA, the CDR3 is TGCAGTGCTAGGACTCAGGGCGAGGCTTTCTTT.